This T cell receptor beta chain was retrieved from a study of T-cell memory formation after mild COVID-19. Study findings and constraints: Unconfirmed was the SARS-CoV-2 specificity of second-wave clones that peaked on day 37. That cross-reactive memory joined was suggested by some responding clones appearing in pre-infection memory.

CDR3 size: 14 residues. CDR1 and CDR2 from the germline V gene are SGHRS and YFSETQ. V lost 0 bases to trimming and J lost 10 bases, with 16 bases between them. TCRdb re-called the 5' RACE reads through MiXCR, storing one row per CDR3 protein. The sample includes about half a million distinct CDR3 sequences, roughly 18% of them seen just once. In this sample, this clonotype turned up many times. The antigen is undetermined. The specimen was PBMCs or a T cell subset sorted from them (not recorded which). The chain joins TRBV5-1 to TRBJ1-2; D gene unclear. This clonotype originated in an adult woman who had mild COVID-19 (a few samples of this study predate the infection). Cell type and time point are not known. The CDR3 DNA is TGCGCCAGCAGCTTGGTGGCTGGAACCTCTCTCTACACCTTC. Translation gives CASSLVAGTSLYTF.